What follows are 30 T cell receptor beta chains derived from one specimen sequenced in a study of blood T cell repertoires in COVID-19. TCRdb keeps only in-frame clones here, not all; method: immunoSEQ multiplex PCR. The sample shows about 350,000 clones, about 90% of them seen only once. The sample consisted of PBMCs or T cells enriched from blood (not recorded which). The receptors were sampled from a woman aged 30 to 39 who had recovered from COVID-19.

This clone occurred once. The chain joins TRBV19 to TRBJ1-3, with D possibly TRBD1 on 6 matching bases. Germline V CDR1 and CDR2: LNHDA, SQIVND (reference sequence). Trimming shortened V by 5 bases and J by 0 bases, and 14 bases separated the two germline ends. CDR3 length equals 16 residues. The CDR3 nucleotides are TGTGCCAGTAGTCCCGGGACACGGTCCTCTGGAAACACCATATATTTT. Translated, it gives CASSPGTRSSGNTIYF.

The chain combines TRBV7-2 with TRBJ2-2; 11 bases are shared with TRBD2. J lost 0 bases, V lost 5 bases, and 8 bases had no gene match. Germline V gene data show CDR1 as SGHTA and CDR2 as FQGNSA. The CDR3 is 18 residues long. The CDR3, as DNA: TGTGCCAGCAGCCCAATAGCGGGGGGGTTCGCGAACACCGGGGAGCTGTTTTTT. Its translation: CASSPIAGGFANTGELFF.

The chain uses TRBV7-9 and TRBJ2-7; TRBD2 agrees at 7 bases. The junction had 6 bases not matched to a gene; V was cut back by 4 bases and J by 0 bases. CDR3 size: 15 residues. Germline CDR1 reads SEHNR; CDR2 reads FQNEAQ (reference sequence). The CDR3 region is CASSWSRDYSYEQYF. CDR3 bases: TGTGCCAGCAGCTGGAGCCGGGACTACTCCTACGAGCAGTACTTC.

The CDR3: CASSYGLAGDPSEQYF. CDR3 coding DNA: TGTGCCAGCAGTTACGGACTAGCGGGGGATCCCTCCGAGCAGTACTTC. The gene calls are TRBV6-2 or TRBV6-3 and TRBJ2-7, with 13 bases lining up with TRBD2. J gave up 6 bases and V 2 bases, and 7 bases lay outside the gene matches. This CDR3 contains 16 residues. Germline CDR1 and CDR2: MNHEY and SVGEGT.

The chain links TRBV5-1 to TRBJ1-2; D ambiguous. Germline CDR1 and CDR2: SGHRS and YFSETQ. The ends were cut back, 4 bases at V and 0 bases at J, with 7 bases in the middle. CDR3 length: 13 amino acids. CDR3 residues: CASSGVSNYGYTF. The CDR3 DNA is TGCGCCAGCAGCGGAGTTTCTAACTATGGCTACACCTTC. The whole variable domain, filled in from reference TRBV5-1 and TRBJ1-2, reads KAGVTQTPRYLIKTRGQQVTLSCSPISGHRSVSWYQQTPGQGLQFLFEYFSETQRNKGNFPGRFSGRQFSNSRSEMNVSTLELGDSALYLCASSGVSNYGYTFGSGTRLTVV.

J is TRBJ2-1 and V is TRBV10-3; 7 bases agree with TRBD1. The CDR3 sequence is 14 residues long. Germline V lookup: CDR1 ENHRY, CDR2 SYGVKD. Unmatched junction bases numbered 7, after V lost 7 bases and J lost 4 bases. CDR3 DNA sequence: TGTGCCATCAACCACCGGGACAGTTACAATGAGCAGTTCTTC. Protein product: CAINHRDSYNEQFF.

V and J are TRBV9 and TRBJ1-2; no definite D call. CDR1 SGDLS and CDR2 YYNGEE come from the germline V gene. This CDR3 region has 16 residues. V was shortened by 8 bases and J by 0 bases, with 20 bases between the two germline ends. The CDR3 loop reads CASTGVGLLSNYGYTF. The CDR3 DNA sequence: TGTGCCAGTACGGGAGTCGGCCTTCTCTCTAACTATGGCTACACCTTC.

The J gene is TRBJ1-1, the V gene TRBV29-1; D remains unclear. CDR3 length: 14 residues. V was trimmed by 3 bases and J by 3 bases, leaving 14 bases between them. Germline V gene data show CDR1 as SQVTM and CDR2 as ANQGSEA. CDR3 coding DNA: TGCAGCGTTGAGGGCGGGCGCTCGGACACTGAAGCTTTCTTT. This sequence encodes CSVEGGRSDTEAFF.

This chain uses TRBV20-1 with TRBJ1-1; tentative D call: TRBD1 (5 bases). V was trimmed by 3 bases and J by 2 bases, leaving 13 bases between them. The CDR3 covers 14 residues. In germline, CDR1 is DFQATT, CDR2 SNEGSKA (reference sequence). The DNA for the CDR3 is TGCAGTGCTAGTGGGGCTGAAGCAAACACTGAAGCTTTCTTT. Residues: CSASGAEANTEAFF.

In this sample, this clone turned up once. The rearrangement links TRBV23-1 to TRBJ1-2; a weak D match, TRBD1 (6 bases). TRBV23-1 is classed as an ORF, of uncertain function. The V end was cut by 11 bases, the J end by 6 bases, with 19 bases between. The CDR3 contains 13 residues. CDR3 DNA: TGCGCCGCTCGAAGGGCCCGACAGGATGGCTACACCTTC. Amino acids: CAARRARQDGYTF.

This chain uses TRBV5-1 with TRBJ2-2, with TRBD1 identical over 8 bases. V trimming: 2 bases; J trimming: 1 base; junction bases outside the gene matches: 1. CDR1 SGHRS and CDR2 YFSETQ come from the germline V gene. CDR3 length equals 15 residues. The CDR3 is CASSLGTGNTGELFF. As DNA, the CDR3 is TGCGCCAGCAGCTTAGGGACAGGGAACACCGGGGAGCTGTTTTTT.

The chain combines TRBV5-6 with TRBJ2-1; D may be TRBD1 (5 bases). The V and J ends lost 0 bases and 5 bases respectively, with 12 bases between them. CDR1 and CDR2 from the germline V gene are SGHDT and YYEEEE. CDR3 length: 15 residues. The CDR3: CASSLGRAVHNEQFF. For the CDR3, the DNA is TGTGCCAGCAGCTTGGGCAGGGCCGTGCACAATGAGCAGTTCTTC. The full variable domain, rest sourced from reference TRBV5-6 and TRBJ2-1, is DAGVTQSPTHLIKTRGQQVTLRCSPKSGHDTVSWYQQALGQGPQFIFQYYEEEERQRGNFPDRFSGHQFPNYSSELNVNALLLGDSALYLCASSLGRAVHNEQFFGPGTRLTVL.

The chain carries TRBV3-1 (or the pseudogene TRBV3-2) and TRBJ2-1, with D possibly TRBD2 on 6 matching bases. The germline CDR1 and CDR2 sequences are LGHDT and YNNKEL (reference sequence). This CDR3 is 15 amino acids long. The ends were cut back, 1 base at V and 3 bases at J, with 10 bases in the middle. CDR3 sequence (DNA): TGTGCCAGCAGCCAAGCCGTGGAGGGCTACAATGAGCAGTTCTTC. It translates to CASSQAVEGYNEQFF.

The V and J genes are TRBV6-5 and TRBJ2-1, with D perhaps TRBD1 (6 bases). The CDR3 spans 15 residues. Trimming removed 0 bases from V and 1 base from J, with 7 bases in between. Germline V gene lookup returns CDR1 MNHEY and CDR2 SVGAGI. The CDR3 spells CASSYSRGSYNEQFF. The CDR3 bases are TGTGCCAGCAGTTACTCGAGGGGGTCCTACAATGAGCAGTTCTTC.

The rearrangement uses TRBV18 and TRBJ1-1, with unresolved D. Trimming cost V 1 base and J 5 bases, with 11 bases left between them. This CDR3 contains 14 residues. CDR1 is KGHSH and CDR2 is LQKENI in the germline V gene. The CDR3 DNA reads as TGTGCCAGCTCACCACTGAAGGCCGGGACTGAAGCTTTCTTT. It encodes CASSPLKAGTEAFF.

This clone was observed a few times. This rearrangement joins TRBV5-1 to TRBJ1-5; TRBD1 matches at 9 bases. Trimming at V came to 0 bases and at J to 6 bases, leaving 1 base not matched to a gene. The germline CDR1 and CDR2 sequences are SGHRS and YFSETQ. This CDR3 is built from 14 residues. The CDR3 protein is CASSLETGGQPQHF. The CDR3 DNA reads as TGCGCCAGCAGCTTGGAGACAGGGGGTCAGCCCCAGCATTTT. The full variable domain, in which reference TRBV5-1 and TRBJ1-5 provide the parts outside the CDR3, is KAGVTQTPRYLIKTRGQQVTLSCSPISGHRSVSWYQQTPGQGLQFLFEYFSETQRNKGNFPGRFSGRQFSNSRSEMNVSTLELGDSALYLCASSLETGGQPQHFGDGTRLSIL.

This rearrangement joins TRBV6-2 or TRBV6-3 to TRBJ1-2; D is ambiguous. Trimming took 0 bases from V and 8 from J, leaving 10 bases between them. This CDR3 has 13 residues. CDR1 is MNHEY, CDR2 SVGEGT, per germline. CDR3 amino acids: CASSYSGVDGYTF. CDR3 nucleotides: TGTGCCAGCAGTTACTCGGGAGTGGACGGCTACACCTTC.

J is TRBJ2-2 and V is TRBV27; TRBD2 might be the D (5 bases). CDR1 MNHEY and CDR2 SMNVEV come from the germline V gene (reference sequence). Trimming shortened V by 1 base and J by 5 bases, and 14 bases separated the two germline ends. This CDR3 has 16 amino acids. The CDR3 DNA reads TGTGCCAGCAGTTTATTCGGGGTTTCGGGGACCGGGGAGCTGTTTTTT. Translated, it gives CASSLFGVSGTGELFF.

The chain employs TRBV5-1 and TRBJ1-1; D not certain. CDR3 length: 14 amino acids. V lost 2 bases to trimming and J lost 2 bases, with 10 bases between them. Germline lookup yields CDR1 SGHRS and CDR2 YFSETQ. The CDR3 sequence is CASSFRAGNTEAFF. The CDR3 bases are TGCGCCAGCAGCTTTAGGGCGGGAAACACTGAAGCTTTCTTT.

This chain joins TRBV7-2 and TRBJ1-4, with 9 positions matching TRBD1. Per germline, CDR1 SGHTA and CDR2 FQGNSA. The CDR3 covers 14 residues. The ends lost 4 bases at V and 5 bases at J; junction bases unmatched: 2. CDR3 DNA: TGTGCCAGCAGCTCCGGGACAGGGAATGAAAAACTGTTTTTT. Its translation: CASSSGTGNEKLFF. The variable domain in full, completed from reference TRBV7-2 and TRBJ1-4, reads GAGVSQSPSNKVTEKGKDVELRCDPISGHTALYWYRQSLGQGLEFLIYFQGNSAPDKSGLPSDRFSAERTGGSVSTLTIQRTQQEDSAVYLCASSSGTGNEKLFFGSGTQLSVL.

The CDR3 sequence is CASSAVRGGDVAKNIQYF. The CDR3 bases are TGCGCCAGCAGCGCTGTGAGAGGGGGAGATGTAGCCAAAAACATTCAGTACTTC. The chain is built from TRBV10-2 and TRBJ2-4; D may be TRBD1 (6 bases). Germline loops: CDR1 WSHSY, CDR2 SAAADI. Trimming took 6 bases from V and 0 from J, leaving 21 bases between them. There are 18 residues in the CDR3.

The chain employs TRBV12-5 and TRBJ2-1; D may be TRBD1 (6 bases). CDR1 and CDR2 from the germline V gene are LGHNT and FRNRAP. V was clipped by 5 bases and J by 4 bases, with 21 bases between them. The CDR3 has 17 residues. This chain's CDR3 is CASGPPRGQGVYNEQFF. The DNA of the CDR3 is TGTGCTAGTGGTCCGCCCAGGGGACAAGGGGTATACAATGAGCAGTTCTTC.

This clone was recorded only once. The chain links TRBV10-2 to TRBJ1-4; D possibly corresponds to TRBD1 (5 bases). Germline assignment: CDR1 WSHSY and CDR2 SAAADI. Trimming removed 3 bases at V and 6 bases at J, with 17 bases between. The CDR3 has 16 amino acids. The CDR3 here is CASSELGGGTDEKLFF. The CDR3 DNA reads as TGCGCCAGCAGTGAACTCGGCGGGGGTACGGATGAAAAACTGTTTTTT.

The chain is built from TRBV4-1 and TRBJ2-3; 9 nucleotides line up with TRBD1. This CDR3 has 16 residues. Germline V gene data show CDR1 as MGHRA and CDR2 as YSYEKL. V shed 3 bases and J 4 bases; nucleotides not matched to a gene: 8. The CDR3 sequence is CASSQGDRVVADTQYF. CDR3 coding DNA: TGCGCCAGCAGCCAGGGGGACAGGGTCGTAGCAGATACGCAGTATTTT.

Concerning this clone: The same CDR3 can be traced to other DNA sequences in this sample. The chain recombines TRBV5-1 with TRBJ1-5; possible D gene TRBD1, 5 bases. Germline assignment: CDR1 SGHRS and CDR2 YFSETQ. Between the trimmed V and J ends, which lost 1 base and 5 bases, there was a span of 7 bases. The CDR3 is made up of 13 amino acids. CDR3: CASSLTGDQPQHF. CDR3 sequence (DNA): TGCGCCAGCAGCTTGACAGGCGATCAGCCCCAGCATTTT.

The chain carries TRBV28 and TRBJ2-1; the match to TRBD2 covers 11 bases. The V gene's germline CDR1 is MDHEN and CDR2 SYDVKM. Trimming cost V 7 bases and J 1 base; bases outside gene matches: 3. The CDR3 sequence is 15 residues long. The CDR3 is CASKLAGDSYNEQFF. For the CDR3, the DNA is TGTGCCAGCAAACTAGCGGGGGATTCCTACAATGAGCAGTTCTTC.

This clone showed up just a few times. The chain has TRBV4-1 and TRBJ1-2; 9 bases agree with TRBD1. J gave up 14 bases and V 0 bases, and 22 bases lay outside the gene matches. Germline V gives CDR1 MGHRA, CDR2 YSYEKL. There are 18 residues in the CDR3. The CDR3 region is CASSQDYRGQGVNMGWTF. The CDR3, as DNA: TGCGCCAGCAGCCAAGATTACCGGGGACAGGGTGTTAATATGGGGTGGACCTTC.

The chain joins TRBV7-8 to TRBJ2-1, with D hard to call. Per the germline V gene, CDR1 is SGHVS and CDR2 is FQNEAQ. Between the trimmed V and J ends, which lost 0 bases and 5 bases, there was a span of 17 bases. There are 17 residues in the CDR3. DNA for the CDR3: TGTGCCAGCAGCTTAGCGAGTGTACTAACCCGTAACAATGAGCAGTTCTTC. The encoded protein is CASSLASVLTRNNEQFF.

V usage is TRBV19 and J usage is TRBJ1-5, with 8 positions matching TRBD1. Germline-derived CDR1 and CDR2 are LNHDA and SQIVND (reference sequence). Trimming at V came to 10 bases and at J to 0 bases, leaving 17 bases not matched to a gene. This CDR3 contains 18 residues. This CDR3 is CATHPWKTGAYSNQPQHF. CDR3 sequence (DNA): TGTGCCACCCATCCCTGGAAGACAGGGGCTTATAGCAATCAGCCCCAGCATTTT.

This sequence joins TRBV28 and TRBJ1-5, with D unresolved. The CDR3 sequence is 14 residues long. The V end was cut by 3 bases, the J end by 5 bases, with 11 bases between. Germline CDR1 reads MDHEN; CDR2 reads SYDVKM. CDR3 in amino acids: CASSLVSGDQPQHF. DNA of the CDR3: TGTGCCAGCAGTTTGGTGTCAGGCGATCAGCCCCAGCATTTT.